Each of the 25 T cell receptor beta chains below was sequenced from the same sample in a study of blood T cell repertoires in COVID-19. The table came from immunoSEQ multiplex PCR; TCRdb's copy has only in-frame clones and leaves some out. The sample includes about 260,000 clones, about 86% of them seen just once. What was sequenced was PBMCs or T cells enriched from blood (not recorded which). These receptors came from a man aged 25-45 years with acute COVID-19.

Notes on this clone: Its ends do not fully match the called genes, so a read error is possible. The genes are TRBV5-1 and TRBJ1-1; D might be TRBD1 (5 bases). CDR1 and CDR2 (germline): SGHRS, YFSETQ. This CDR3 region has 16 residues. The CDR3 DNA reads TGTGCCAGCAGCTTGGACGGTGCAGGGCGGGGGACTGAAGCTTTCTTT. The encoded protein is CASSLDGAGRGTEAFF.

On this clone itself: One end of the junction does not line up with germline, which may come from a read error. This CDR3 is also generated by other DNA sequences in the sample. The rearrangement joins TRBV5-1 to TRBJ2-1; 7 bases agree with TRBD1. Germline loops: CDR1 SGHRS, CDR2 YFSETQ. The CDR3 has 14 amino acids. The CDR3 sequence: CASSLGQTYNEQFF. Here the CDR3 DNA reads TGTGCCAGCAGCTTGGGACAGACGTACAATGAGCAGTTCTTC.

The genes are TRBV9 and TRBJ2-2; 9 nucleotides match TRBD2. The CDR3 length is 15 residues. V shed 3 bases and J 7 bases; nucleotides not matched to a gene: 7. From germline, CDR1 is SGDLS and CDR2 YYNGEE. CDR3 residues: CASSAAGGLGGELFF. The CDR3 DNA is TGTGCCAGCAGCGCAGCGGGAGGATTAGGCGGGGAGCTGTTTTTT.

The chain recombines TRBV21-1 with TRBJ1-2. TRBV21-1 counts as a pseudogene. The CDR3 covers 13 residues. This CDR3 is CASSGTEPYGYTF. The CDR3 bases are TGTGCCAGCAGCGGGACTGAGCCCTATGGCTACACCTTC.

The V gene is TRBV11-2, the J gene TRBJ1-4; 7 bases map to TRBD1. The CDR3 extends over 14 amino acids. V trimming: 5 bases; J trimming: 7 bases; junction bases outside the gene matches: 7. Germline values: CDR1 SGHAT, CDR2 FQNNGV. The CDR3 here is CASSESGTAEKLFF. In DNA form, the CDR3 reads TGTGCCAGCAGCGAATCCGGGACAGCTGAAAAACTGTTTTTT.

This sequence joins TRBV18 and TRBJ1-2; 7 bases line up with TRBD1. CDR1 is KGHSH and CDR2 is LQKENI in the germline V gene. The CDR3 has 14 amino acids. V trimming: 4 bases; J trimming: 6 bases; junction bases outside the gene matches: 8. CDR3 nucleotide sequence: TGTGCCAGCTCACGACAGGGAGACAGCGATGGCTACACCTTC. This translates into CASSRQGDSDGYTF. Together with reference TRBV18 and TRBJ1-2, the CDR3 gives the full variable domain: NAGVMQNPRHLVRRRGQEARLRCSPMKGHSHVYWYRQLPEEGLKFMVYLQKENIIDESGMPKERFSAEFPKEGPSILRIQQVVRGDSAAYFCASSRQGDSDGYTFGSGTRLTVV.

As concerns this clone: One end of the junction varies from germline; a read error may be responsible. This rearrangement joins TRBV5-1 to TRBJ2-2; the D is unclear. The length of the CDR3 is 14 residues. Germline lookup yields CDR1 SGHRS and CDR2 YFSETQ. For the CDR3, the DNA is TGTGCCAGCAGCCGAGACACAAACACCGGGGAGCTGTTTTTT. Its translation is CASSRDTNTGELFF. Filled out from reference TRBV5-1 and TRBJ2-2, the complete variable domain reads KAGVTQTPRYLIKTRGQQVTLSCSPISGHRSVSWYQQTPGQGLQFLFEYFSETQRNKGNFPGRFSGRQFSNSRSEMNVSTLELGDSALYLCASSRDTNTGELFFGEGSRLTVL.

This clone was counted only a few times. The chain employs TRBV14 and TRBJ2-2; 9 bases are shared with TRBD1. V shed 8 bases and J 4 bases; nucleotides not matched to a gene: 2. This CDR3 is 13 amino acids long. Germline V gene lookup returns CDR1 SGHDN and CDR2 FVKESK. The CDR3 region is CASGTGLTGELFF. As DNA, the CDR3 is TGTGCCAGCGGGACAGGGCTCACCGGGGAGCTGTTTTTT.

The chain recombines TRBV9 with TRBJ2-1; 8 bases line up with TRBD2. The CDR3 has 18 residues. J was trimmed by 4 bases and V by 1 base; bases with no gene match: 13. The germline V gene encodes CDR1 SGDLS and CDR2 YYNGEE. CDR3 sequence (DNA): TGTGCCAGCAGCGTAAGAGGGGCGGGAGGTCCTACTTACAATGAGCAGTTCTTC. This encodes CASSVRGAGGPTYNEQFF.

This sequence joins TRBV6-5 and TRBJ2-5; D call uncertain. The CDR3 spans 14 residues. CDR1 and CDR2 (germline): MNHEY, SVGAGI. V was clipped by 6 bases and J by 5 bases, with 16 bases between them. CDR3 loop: CASSNPSHGETQYF. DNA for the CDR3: TGTGCCAGCAGCAACCCTTCACACGGGGAGACCCAGTACTTC.

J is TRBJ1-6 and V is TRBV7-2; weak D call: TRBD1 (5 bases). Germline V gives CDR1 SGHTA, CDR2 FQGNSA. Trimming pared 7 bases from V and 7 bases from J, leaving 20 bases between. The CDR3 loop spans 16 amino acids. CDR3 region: CASTPTGGIGNSPLHF. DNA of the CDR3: TGTGCCAGCACCCCCACCGGGGGGATCGGAAATTCACCCCTCCACTTT.

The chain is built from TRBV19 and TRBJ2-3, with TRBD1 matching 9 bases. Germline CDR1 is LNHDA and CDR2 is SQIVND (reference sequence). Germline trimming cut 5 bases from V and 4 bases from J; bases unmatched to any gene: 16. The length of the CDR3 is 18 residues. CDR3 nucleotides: TGTGCCAGTAGTCCCCGAACCGGGACAGGGAGGGTGTCAGATACGCAGTATTTT. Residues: CASSPRTGTGRVSDTQYF.

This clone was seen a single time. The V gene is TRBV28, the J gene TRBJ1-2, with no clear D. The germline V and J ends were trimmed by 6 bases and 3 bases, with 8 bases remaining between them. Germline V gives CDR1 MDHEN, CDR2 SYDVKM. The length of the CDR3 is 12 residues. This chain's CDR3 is CASSLPDYGYTF. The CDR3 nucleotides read TGTGCCAGCAGCCTCCCCGACTATGGCTACACCTTC.

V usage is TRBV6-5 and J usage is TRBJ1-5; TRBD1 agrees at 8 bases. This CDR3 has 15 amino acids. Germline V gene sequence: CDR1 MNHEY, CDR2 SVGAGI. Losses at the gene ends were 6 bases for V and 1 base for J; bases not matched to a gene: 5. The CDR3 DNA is TGTGCCAGCAGCCTAGGACAGGGCAGCAATCAGCCCCAGCATTTT. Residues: CASSLGQGSNQPQHF.

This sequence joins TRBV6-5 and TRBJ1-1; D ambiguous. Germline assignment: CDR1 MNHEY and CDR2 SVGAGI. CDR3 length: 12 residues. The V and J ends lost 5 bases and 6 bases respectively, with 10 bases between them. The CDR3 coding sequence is TGTGCCAGCAGTCTAGACCGGTCTGAAGCTTTCTTT. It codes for CASSLDRSEAFF.

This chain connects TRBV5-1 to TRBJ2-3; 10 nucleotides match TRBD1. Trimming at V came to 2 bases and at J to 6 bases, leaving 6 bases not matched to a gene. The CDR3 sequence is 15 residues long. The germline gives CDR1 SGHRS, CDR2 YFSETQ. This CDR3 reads CASSFGDRGLDTQYF. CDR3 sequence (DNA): TGCGCCAGCAGCTTTGGGGACAGGGGTCTGGATACGCAGTATTTT.

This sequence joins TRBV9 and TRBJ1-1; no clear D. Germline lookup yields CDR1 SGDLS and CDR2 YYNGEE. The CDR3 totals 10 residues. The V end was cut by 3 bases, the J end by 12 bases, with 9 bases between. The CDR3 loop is CASSAGTTFF. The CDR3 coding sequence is TGTGCCAGCAGCGCAGGAACGACTTTCTTT.

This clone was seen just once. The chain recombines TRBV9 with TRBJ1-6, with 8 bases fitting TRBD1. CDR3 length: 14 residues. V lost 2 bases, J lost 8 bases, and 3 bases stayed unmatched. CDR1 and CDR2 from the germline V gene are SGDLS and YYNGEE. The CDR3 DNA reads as TGTGCCAGCAGCGTTGGACAGGGTTATTCACCCCTCCACTTT. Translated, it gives CASSVGQGYSPLHF.

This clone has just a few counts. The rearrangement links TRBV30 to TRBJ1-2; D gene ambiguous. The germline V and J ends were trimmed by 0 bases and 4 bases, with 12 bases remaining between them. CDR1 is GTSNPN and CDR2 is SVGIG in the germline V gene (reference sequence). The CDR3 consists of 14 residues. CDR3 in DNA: TGTGCCTGGAGTGTGGAGGGCTTCGGCTATGGCTACACCTTC. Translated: CAWSVEGFGYGYTF. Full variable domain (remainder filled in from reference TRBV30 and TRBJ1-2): SQTIHQWPATLVQPVGSPLSLECTVEGTSNPNLYWYRQAAGRGLQLLFYSVGIGQISSEVPQNLSASRPQDRQFILSSKKLLLSDSGFYLCAWSVEGFGYGYTFGSGTRLTVV.

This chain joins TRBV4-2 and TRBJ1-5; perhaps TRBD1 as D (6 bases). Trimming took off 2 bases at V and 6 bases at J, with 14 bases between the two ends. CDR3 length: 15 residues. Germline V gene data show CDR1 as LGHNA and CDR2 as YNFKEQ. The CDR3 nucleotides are TGTGCCAGCAGCCAAACTACCCAGGGGACTCAGCCCCAGCATTTT. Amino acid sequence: CASSQTTQGTQPQHF.

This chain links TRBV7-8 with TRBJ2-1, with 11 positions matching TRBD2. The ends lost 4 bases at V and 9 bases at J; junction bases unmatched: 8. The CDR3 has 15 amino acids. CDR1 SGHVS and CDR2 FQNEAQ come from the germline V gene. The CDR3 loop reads CASSSRLAGSGEQFF. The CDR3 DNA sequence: TGTGCCAGCAGCTCCAGACTAGCGGGGTCGGGTGAGCAGTTCTTC.

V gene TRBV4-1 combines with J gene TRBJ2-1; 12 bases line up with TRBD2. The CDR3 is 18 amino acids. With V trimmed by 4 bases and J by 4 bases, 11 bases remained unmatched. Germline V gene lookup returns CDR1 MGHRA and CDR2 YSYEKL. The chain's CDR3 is CASSPQGLAGMFYNEQFF. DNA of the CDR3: TGCGCCAGCAGCCCCCAAGGACTAGCGGGAATGTTTTACAATGAGCAGTTCTTC.

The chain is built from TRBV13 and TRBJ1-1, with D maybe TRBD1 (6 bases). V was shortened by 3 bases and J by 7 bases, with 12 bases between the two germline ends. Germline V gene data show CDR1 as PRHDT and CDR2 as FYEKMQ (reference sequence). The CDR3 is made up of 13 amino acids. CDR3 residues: CASSFRGASEAFF. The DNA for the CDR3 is TGTGCCAGCAGCTTCCGGGGGGCTAGTGAAGCTTTCTTT.

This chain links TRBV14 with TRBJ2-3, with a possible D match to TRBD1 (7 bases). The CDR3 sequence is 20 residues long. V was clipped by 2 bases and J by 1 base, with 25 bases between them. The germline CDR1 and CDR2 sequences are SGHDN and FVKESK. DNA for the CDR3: TGTGCCAGCAGCCAAAAGCCTAGGACAGGAGGGCCCTGGGGCACAGATACGCAGTATTTT. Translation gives CASSQKPRTGGPWGTDTQYF.

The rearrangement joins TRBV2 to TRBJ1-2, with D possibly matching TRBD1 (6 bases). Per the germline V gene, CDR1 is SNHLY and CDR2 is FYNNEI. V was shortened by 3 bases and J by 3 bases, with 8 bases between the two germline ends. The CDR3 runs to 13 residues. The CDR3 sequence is CASSDEGDYGYTF. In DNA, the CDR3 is TGTGCCAGCAGTGACGAGGGGGACTATGGCTACACCTTC.